This T cell receptor (beta chain) was sequenced during a study of cytomegalovirus exposure and HLA in healthy donors. Germline V CDR1 and CDR2: LNHDA, SQIVND (reference sequence). The length of the CDR3 is 14 residues. V lost 10 bases to trimming and J lost 5 bases; unmatched junction nucleotides: 7. The PCR ran on 60 Vbeta and 13 Jbeta primers. Profiling relied on immunoSEQ multiplex PCR, and the TCRdb table lists in-frame clones only, not all of them. The sample comprises over 80,000 clones, about four fifths of which are singletons, and about 4.8% rests with the top ten. This receptor was identified in a man aged 40-50 years in good health and CMV-seropositive. Sequenced sample: PBMCs. This chain uses TRBV19 with TRBJ2-3, with 12 bases aligning to TRBD1. The chain's CDR3 is CATGTGGLLDTQYF. The DNA for the CDR3 is TGTGCCACCGGGACAGGGGGCCTTCTAGATACGCAGTATTTT.